The 10 T cell receptor beta chains reported below all come from one sample, sequenced in a study of Ad26.COV2.S vaccination and SARS-CoV-2 variants. The treatment here: some 19 received Ad26.COV2.S at low or high dose, single or two shots; 5 received placebo; per-sample allocation not given. The study sampled participants on day 63 after the first vaccine or placebo injection. Assay used: immunoSEQ multiplex PCR; TCRdb lists only in-frame clones, some missing. This sample has hundreds of thousands of clones, with 89% found just once. The sequencing here drew on peripheral blood, taken in a trial of Ad26.COV2.S vaccine versus placebo. These receptors all stem from a person aged 18-65 years who received the Ad26.COV2.S COVID-19 vaccine or a placebo.

This chain links TRBV24-1 with TRBJ2-2; 8 bases line up with TRBD2. V dropped 7 bases and J dropped 2; count of bases not matched to a gene: 8. This CDR3 region has 16 residues. From germline, CDR1 is KGHDR and CDR2 SFDVKD. CDR3 sequence reads: CATRRWGLVNTGELFF. In DNA, the CDR3 is TGTGCCACCAGGAGGTGGGGACTAGTTAACACCGGGGAGCTGTTTTTT.

The chain is built from TRBV11-2 and TRBJ2-2, with D hard to call. The germline V gene has CDR1 SGHAT and CDR2 FQNNGV. The CDR3 is 16 residues long. Between the trimmed V and J ends, which lost 5 bases and 5 bases, there was a span of 18 bases. The CDR3 DNA is TGTGCCAGCAGCCCCCGGACCCCCCCGAGGACCGGGGAGCTGTTTTTT. This translates into CASSPRTPPRTGELFF.

This clone was seen ten or more times. V gene TRBV6-5 combines with J gene TRBJ2-2, with 7 bases lining up with TRBD2. From germline, CDR1 is MNHEY and CDR2 SVGAGI. CDR3 length equals 13 residues. The V and J ends lost 4 bases and 7 bases, in that order; junction bases with no gene match: 3. CDR3 sequence: CASSLGGNGELFF. Written as DNA, the CDR3 is TGTGCCAGCAGTTTGGGGGGGAACGGGGAGCTGTTTTTT.

This rearrangement joins TRBV10-3 to TRBJ2-5; D not resolved. Germline V gene lookup returns CDR1 ENHRY and CDR2 SYGVKD. CDR3 length: 15 amino acids. The V and J ends lost 10 bases and 5 bases respectively, with 23 bases between them. The CDR3 nucleotides read TGTGCCACTGGGCGGAATGAAGGGCCGTCTGAGACCCAGTACTTC. It specifies CATGRNEGPSETQYF.

This clone has more than one count but fewer than ten. Other DNA sequences in the sample encode the same CDR3. The rearrangement uses TRBV7-9 and TRBJ1-1, with D unresolved. The ends were cut back, 1 base at V and 0 bases at J, with 6 bases in the middle. The CDR3 has 14 amino acids. CDR1 and CDR2 from the germline V gene are SEHNR and FQNEAQ (reference sequence). CDR3 nucleotide sequence: TGTGCCAGCAGCTTAGATAGACTGAACACTGAAGCTTTCTTT. Its translation: CASSLDRLNTEAFF.

This clone occurred many times. The chain links TRBV30 to TRBJ1-1, with D uncertain. Per the germline V gene, CDR1 is GTSNPN and CDR2 is SVGIG (reference sequence). The V end lost 1 base, the J end lost 0 bases, and 12 bases lay between the germline ends. CDR3 length: 15 amino acids. In DNA form, the CDR3 reads TGTGCCTGGAGTGGATTAACAAGGATGAACACTGAAGCTTTCTTT. It is translated as CAWSGLTRMNTEAFF.

This chain connects TRBV10-3 to TRBJ1-6; a weak D match, TRBD1 (6 bases). The V and J ends lost 3 bases and 0 bases respectively, with 12 bases between them. This CDR3 is 17 amino acids long. Germline CDR1 reads ENHRY; CDR2 reads SYGVKD. The CDR3, as DNA: TGTGCCATCAGTGATGGACAGTTTGGCTCCTATAATTCACCCCTCCACTTT. As protein: CAISDGQFGSYNSPLHF.

The chain has TRBV12-5 and TRBJ1-5; tentative D call: TRBD1 (5 bases). The CDR3 is made up of 16 amino acids. Trimming removed 0 bases at V and 0 bases at J, with 9 bases between. Germline V CDR1 and CDR2: LGHNT, FRNRAP. The CDR3 loop reads CASGLVEGNSNQPQHF. The CDR3 bases are TGTGCTAGTGGTTTGGTCGAGGGGAATAGCAATCAGCCCCAGCATTTT.

This rearrangement joins TRBV24-1 to TRBJ2-5; D gene uncertain. CDR1 is KGHDR and CDR2 is SFDVKD in the germline V gene. The CDR3 runs 14 residues. With 1 base removed from V and 3 bases from J, the gap between germline ends came to 8 bases. The CDR3: CATSDFTVKETQYF. Here the CDR3 DNA reads TGTGCCACCAGTGATTTTACCGTAAAAGAGACCCAGTACTTC.

The rearrangement links TRBV19 to TRBJ1-1; D unclear. The CDR3 runs to 13 residues. Trimming pared 7 bases from V and 3 bases from J, leaving 12 bases between. Germline V gene data show CDR1 as LNHDA and CDR2 as SQIVND (reference sequence). The DNA of the CDR3 is TGTGCCAGTACCAGAAGGGTGGACACTGAAGCTTTCTTT. It is translated as CASTRRVDTEAFF.